This TCR beta chain was documented in a study of graft-versus-host responses after intestinal transplantation. The CDR3 consists of 13 residues. From germline, CDR1 is KGHSH and CDR2 LQKENI. V was shortened by 3 bases and J by 7 bases, with 13 bases between the two germline ends. Method: immunoSEQ multiplex PCR; TCRdb's copy keeps in-frame clones and lacks some. Counted here are 21,000 or so clones, 85% to 95% occurring once; the ten biggest clones make up about 45%. The chain is built from TRBV18 and TRBJ2-7, with a possible D match to TRBD1 (5 bases). The clonotype originates from a human patient who received an intestinal transplant, so some T cells may come from the graft donor. This material consisted of PBMCs, taken roughly 39 weeks after intestinal transplant. The DNA for the CDR3 is TGTGCCAGCTCACCGGGTGCTAGGGGAGAGCAGTACTTC. It encodes CASSPGARGEQYF.